One sample yielded the 14 T cell receptor beta chains listed below, sequenced in a study of blood T cell repertoires in COVID-19. Sequenced by immunoSEQ multiplex PCR; TCRdb stores in-frame clones only, minus some. The sample has over 40,000 clones; approximately 90% are singletons. What was sequenced was peripheral blood. The receptors come from a man aged 70 or older with acute or convalescent COVID-19.

This rearrangement joins TRBV6-2 or TRBV6-3 to TRBJ2-3; TRBD2 matches at 13 bases. CDR3 length equals 17 residues. Germline values: CDR1 MNHEY, CDR2 SVGEGT. Trimming removed 6 bases from V and 0 bases from J; junction bases left unmatched: 6. CDR3 nucleotide sequence: TGTGCCAGCAGCCACACGGGACTAGCGGGGAGCACAGATACGCAGTATTTT. Protein product: CASSHTGLAGSTDTQYF.

The V and J genes are TRBV9 and TRBJ2-3; D gene unclear. Germline loops: CDR1 SGDLS, CDR2 YYNGEE. The CDR3 length is 12 residues. V lost 0 bases to trimming and J lost 3 bases, with 2 bases between them. The CDR3 reads CASSVATDTQYF. The CDR3 DNA follows: TGTGCCAGCAGCGTAGCTACAGATACGCAGTATTTT.

The chain couples TRBV6-5 to TRBJ2-7; 7 nucleotides match TRBD1. This CDR3 comprises 13 residues. Trimming cost V 6 bases and J 6 bases; bases outside gene matches: 8. Germline V gene lookup returns CDR1 MNHEY and CDR2 SVGAGI. In DNA form, the CDR3 reads TGTGCCAGCAGGAGCAGGGGGTCCGGCGAGCAGTACTTC. Amino acid sequence: CASRSRGSGEQYF.

The rearrangement links TRBV6-5 to TRBJ1-5, with TRBD1 as a possible D gene (6 bases). CDR1 is MNHEY, CDR2 SVGAGI, per germline. The V gene lost 4 bases and the J gene lost 5 bases, with 9 bases spanning the gap. This CDR3 spans 13 amino acids. The CDR3 DNA reads as TGTGCCAGCAGTTCCAGGGGAGATCAGCCCCAGCATTTT. Its translation is CASSSRGDQPQHF.

V and J are TRBV19 and TRBJ2-7, with a tentative D call TRBD1 (6 bases). Germline V lookup: CDR1 LNHDA, CDR2 SQIVND (reference sequence). V was pared by 5 bases and J by 13 bases, with 15 bases between. The CDR3 contains 11 residues. The CDR3 here is CASSEGQRSYF. CDR3 nucleotides: TGTGCCAGTAGTGAAGGACAGCGTTCATACTTC.

V gene TRBV6-1 combines with J gene TRBJ1-6, with 10 bases matching TRBD1. The V gene's germline CDR1 is MNHNS and CDR2 SASEGT. The V and J ends lost 4 bases and 7 bases, in that order; junction bases with no gene match: 7. The CDR3 consists of 16 residues. DNA for the CDR3: TGTGCCAGCAGTGGCAGACCGGGACAGGGGAATTCACCCCTCCACTTT. Protein product: CASSGRPGQGNSPLHF.

The gene calls are TRBV7-3 and TRBJ2-2; weak D call: TRBD1 (6 bases). Trimming removed 3 bases from V and 5 bases from J, with 19 bases in between. Germline CDR1 and CDR2: SGHTA and FQGTGA. CDR3 length: 17 amino acids. In DNA form, the CDR3 reads TGTGCCAGCAGCTTTAGAGGGGGTGCCGTCGGGACCGGGGAGCTGTTTTTT. Its protein is CASSFRGGAVGTGELFF.

This clone was detected only a few times. This chain links TRBV4-1 with TRBJ1-3; TRBD1 might be the D (5 bases). The CDR3 has 17 residues. V shed 3 bases and J shed 1 base, with 16 bases lying between them. Germline CDR1 is MGHRA and CDR2 is YSYEKL. The CDR3 DNA reads as TGCGCCAGCAGCCAGGTTCAAGGGGTCTGGTCTGGAAACACCATATATTTT. This translates into CASSQVQGVWSGNTIYF.

The chain carries TRBV9 and TRBJ2-5; D is ambiguous. Germline lookup yields CDR1 SGDLS and CDR2 YYNGEE. V lost 4 bases and J 6 bases, leaving 16 bases between the germline ends. The CDR3 is made up of 14 amino acids. The CDR3 DNA follows: TGTGCCAGCAGCCCCCAGGTTGGTGGGCAGACCCAGTACTTC. Translating it yields CASSPQVGGQTQYF.

This clone was observed once. J is TRBJ2-5 and V is TRBV5-1; 8 bases match TRBD2. Trimming cost V 0 bases and J 5 bases; bases outside gene matches: 3. Germline CDR1 SGHRS, CDR2 YFSETQ. This CDR3 comprises 14 residues. The chain's CDR3 is CASSLGGTSETQYF. CDR3 DNA: TGCGCCAGCAGCTTGGGGGGGACTAGTGAGACCCAGTACTTC.

The genes are TRBV18 and TRBJ1-4; D is possibly TRBD1 (6 bases). This CDR3 spans 16 amino acids. The germline V and J ends were trimmed by 3 bases and 0 bases, with 11 bases remaining between them. The germline V gene encodes CDR1 KGHSH and CDR2 LQKENI. This CDR3 reads CASSPLRQATNEKLFF. For the CDR3, the DNA is TGTGCCAGCTCACCGCTCAGACAGGCAACTAATGAAAAACTGTTTTTT.

The V gene is TRBV12-3 or TRBV12-4, the J gene TRBJ2-7, with a weak D call TRBD1 (5 bases). Trimming took 3 bases from V and 3 from J, leaving 9 bases between them. This CDR3 is built from 13 residues. CDR3 in amino acids: CASSFRQGYEQYF. In nucleotides, the CDR3 is TGTGCCAGCAGTTTTAGGCAGGGCTACGAGCAGTACTTC.

The chain combines TRBV5-1 with TRBJ2-7; maybe TRBD2 (5 bases). CDR1 is SGHRS and CDR2 is YFSETQ in the germline V gene. This CDR3 contains 16 residues. Trimming removed 4 bases at V and 4 bases at J, with 21 bases between. CDR3 protein: CASSPMERLPFYEQYF. The CDR3 DNA reads as TGCGCCAGCAGCCCCATGGAGAGACTACCCTTTTACGAGCAGTACTTC.

CDR3 sequence (DNA): TGTGCCAGTAGTTTGAATGGACTCTCGGGGGGCACAGATACGCAGTATTTT. This encodes CASSLNGLSGGTDTQYF. The chain carries TRBV19 and TRBJ2-3; tentatively, D is TRBD2 (6 bases). Trimming took off 5 bases at V and 1 base at J, with 19 bases between the two ends. CDR1 is LNHDA, CDR2 SQIVND, per germline (reference sequence). The CDR3 consists of 17 residues.